A selection of T cell receptor beta chains follows, all from one sample in a study of T-cell reconstitution after alpha-beta-depleted transplantation in children. TCRdb re-called the PCR reads with MiXCR, one entry per CDR3 protein. The sample lists 500,000 or so distinct CDR3 sequences, roughly 11% occurring once. The sequenced sample was PBMCs, mostly from graft donor cells, obtained 180 days after TCRalphabeta/CD19-depleted stem cell transplant. All receptors come from a female patient aged 2-10 years who had a stem cell transplant for aplastic anemia, so the T cells may come from the graft donor. The CDR3 runs from the conserved cysteine through the conserved F or W. D genes are given only for firm matches. Size is stated for part of the rows, as once, few or many counts, or as a class when the clone is expanded.

size: many; V: TRBV12-3/TRBV12-4; D: TRBD1; J: TRBJ2-6; DNA: TGCTCAATAGGACAGGCAAGCTCTGGGGCCAACGTCCTGACTTTC; CDR3: CSIGQASSGANVLTF
size: .; V: TRBV28; D: .; J: TRBJ2-6; DNA: TGTGCCAGCAGGACGGAGGGGGCTGGGGCCAACGGCCTGACTTTC; CDR3: CASRTEGAGANGLTF
size: .; V: TRBV28; D: .; J: TRBJ1-2; DNA: TGTGCCAGCAGTTTCTCTAACTATGGCTACACCTTC; CDR3: CASSFSNYGYTF
size: .; V: TRBV4-1; D: .; J: TRBJ1-5; DNA: TGCGCCAGCAGCCAAGAGATCCGGCCGCCCCAGCATTTT; CDR3: CASSQEIRPPQHF
size: .; V: TRBV6-1; D: .; J: TRBJ1-3; DNA: TGTGCCAGCAGTACCACAGGGAAGCCTGGAAACACCATATATTTT; CDR3: CASSTTGKPGNTIYF
size: few; V: TRBV6-5; D: .; J: TRBJ1-3; DNA: TGTGCCAGCAGTGGCGGTGGAAACACCATATATTTT; CDR3: CASSGGGNTIYF
size: .; V: TRBV7-8; D: .; J: TRBJ1-4; DNA: TGTGCCAGCAGCTTAAATGTATATCCTTTTGAAAAACTGTTTTTT; CDR3: CASSLNVYPFEKLFF
size: .; V: TRBV14; D: .; J: TRBJ1-2; DNA: TGTGCCAGCAGCCAAGATGTCAGGCAGTCAGATACGGGCGGCTACACCTTC; CDR3: CASSQDVRQSDTGGYTF
size: .; V: TRBV15; D: .; J: TRBJ2-4; DNA: TGTGCCACCAGCAGAGATCCGGGGGCTTCGGACATTCAGTACTTC; CDR3: CATSRDPGASDIQYF
size: few; V: TRBV2; D: .; J: TRBJ2-2; DNA: TGTGCCAGCAGTGAGGTTGGCGGCTACACCGGGGAGCTGTTTTTT; CDR3: CASSEVGGYTGELFF
size: many; V: TRBV7-2; D: .; J: TRBJ2-3; DNA: TGTGCCAGCAGCTTAGGGGCTGACAGCACTAATACGCAGTATTTT; CDR3: CASSLGADSTNTQYF
size: .; V: TRBV2; D: .; J: TRBJ2-5; DNA: TGTGCCAGCAGTTTAAAACAGGGTTTGGAGACCCAGTACTTC; CDR3: CASSLKQGLETQYF
size: few; V: TRBV9; D: .; J: TRBJ1-1; DNA: TGTGCCAGCAGCGCAGCACCTCGGTTGAACACTGAAGCTTTCTTT; CDR3: CASSAAPRLNTEAFF
size: .; V: TRBV9; D: .; J: TRBJ1-2; DNA: TGTGCCAGCAGCGTAGTTGAACACAGGGACTATGGCTACACCTTC; CDR3: CASSVVEHRDYGYTF
size: many; V: TRBV20-1; D: TRBD2; J: TRBJ2-3; DNA: TGCAGTGCTGAAGAACTAGCGGGCACAGATACGCAGTATTTT; CDR3: CSAEELAGTDTQYF
size: many; V: TRBV7-2; D: .; J: TRBJ2-3; DNA: TGTGCCAGCAGCCCCGGACGCCACCGGTCGGATACGCAGTATTTT; CDR3: CASSPGRHRSDTQYF
size: many; V: TRBV14; D: .; J: TRBJ2-1; DNA: TGTGCCAGCAGCGCACCCGAGGGGCGATACAATGAGCAGTTCTTC; CDR3: CASSAPEGRYNEQFF
size: .; V: TRBV19; D: TRBD1; J: TRBJ2-1; DNA: TGTGCCAGTAGGGGACAGGGGAAGAATGAGCAGTTCTTC; CDR3: CASRGQGKNEQFF